The T cell receptor beta chain described here comes from a study of identifying expanded T cells in peripheral blood. This table comes from immunoSEQ multiplex PCR, and its TCRdb copy is limited to in-frame clones, with some not included. Of some 75,000 clones listed, approximately 87% are singletons. In its sample, this clone was seen a few times. CDR1 is MDHEN and CDR2 is SYDVKM in the germline V gene. Trimming stripped 5 bases from V and 10 bases from J, with 9 bases between. The CDR3 contains 12 residues. The gene calls are TRBV28 and TRBJ1-6; D call uncertain. The TCR was taken from a person aged 18-70 years in good health. Sample: blood. This CDR3 reads CASSPHGSPLHF. The DNA of the CDR3 is TGTGCCAGCAGTCCTCACGGGTCACCCCTCCACTTT.